This T cell receptor (beta chain) is drawn from a study of T cell changes during pregnancy in multiple sclerosis. The method was immunoSEQ multiplex PCR; TCRdb's version includes in-frame clones alone and lacks a portion of them. The data contain 50,000 or so clones, approximately 92% of them seen just once; the ten biggest clones take up roughly 0.37%. V lost 6 bases to trimming and J lost 2 bases; unmatched junction nucleotides: 3. CDR1 is SNHLY and CDR2 is FYNNEI in the germline V gene. The CDR3 is made up of 13 amino acids. The input for sequencing was CD4+ T cells from peripheral blood mononuclear cells, taken before pregnancy. This chain links TRBV2 with TRBJ2-7, with 8 bases matching TRBD2. This clonotype originated in a female donor with multiple sclerosis, enrolled in a pregnancy study. Here the CDR3 reads CASRTSGTYEQYF. CDR3 coding DNA: TGTGCCAGCAGAACTAGCGGTACCTACGAGCAGTACTTC.